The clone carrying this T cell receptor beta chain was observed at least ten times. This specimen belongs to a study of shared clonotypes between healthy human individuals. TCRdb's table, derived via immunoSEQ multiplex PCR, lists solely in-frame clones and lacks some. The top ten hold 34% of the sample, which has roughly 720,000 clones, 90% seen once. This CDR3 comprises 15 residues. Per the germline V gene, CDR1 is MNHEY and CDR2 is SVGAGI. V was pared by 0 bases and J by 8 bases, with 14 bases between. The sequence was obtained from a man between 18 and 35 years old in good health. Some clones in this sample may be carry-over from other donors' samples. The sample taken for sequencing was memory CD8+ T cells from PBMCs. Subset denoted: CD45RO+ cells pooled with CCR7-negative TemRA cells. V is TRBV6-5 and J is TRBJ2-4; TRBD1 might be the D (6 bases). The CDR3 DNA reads TGTGCCAGCAGTTACTCTAGACAGGCTGGGGACATTCAGTACTTC. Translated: CASSYSRQAGDIQYF.